The rows below give T cell receptor beta chains drawn from one sample of a study of shared clonotypes between healthy human individuals. The method was immunoSEQ multiplex PCR; TCRdb's version includes in-frame clones alone and lacks a portion of them. Of 1.4 million to 1.5 million clones listed, over 95% were seen once; the top ten hold about 1%. Sequencing used naive CD4+ T cells sorted from blood. These receptors all stem from a young man in good health. CDR3s include the opening cysteine and the closing phenylalanine or tryptophan. The D gene is left open where the match is weak. Some rows mark clone size as missing; the rest say once, few, many or name a class of expanded clone.

CDR3	DNA	V	D	size	length	J
CASSAPLGEQFF	TGTGCCAGCAGCGCACCCCTGGGAGAGCAGTTCTTC	TRBV9	.	.	12	TRBJ2-1
CASRSWGRGTDNYEQYF	TGTGCCAGCAGAAGTTGGGGAAGGGGAACAGACAACTACGAGCAGTACTTC	TRBV28	.	.	17	TRBJ2-7
CASRLTGYNEQFF	TGTGCCAGTAGGCTTACAGGGTACAATGAGCAGTTCTTC	TRBV19	.	.	13	TRBJ2-1
CASTLRDRDYPYNEQFF	TGTGCCAGCACCCTCAGAGACCGGGACTACCCTTACAATGAGCAGTTCTTC	TRBV21-1	.	.	17	TRBJ2-1
CASSLEEYSNQPQHF	TGTGCCAGCAGTTTGGAGGAATATAGCAATCAGCCCCAGCATTTT	TRBV28	.	.	15	TRBJ1-5
CASRKSGSVPETQYF	TGTGCCAGCAGGAAGAGCGGGAGCGTCCCGGAGACCCAGTACTTC	TRBV5-5	TRBD2	.	15	TRBJ2-5
CASSPPDRTTQYF	TGTGCCAGCTCACCACCAGACAGAACAACCCAGTACTTC	TRBV18	.	.	13	TRBJ2-5
CASSLEGHEYNEQFF	TGTGCCAGCAGCTTGGAAGGCCATGAATACAATGAGCAGTTCTTC	TRBV5-8	.	once	15	TRBJ2-1
CASSLSQASTDTQYF	TGTGCCAGCAGCTTGTCACAGGCGAGCACAGATACGCAGTATTTT	TRBV5-4	.	.	15	TRBJ2-3
CASSLGQGVWPGELFF	TGTGCCAGCAGCTTAGGACAGGGCGTTTGGCCCGGGGAGCTGTTTTTT	TRBV5-8	TRBD1	.	16	TRBJ2-2
CASSLAGAALYQETQYF	TGCGCCAGCAGCTTGGCCGGGGCAGCCTTGTACCAAGAGACCCAGTACTTC	TRBV5-1	.	.	17	TRBJ2-5
CASSYKGVYGYTF	TGTGCCAGCAGTTACAAGGGAGTCTATGGCTACACCTTC	TRBV28	.	.	13	TRBJ1-2
CASSQYICSGVSDTQYF	TGCGCCAGCAGTCAATACATTTGCAGCGGGGTGTCAGATACGCAGTATTTT	TRBV23-1	TRBD2	.	17	TRBJ2-3
CASSGDTSSYEQYF	TGTGCCAGCAGCGGGGACACTAGCTCCTACGAGCAGTACTTC	TRBV7-6	.	.	14	TRBJ2-7